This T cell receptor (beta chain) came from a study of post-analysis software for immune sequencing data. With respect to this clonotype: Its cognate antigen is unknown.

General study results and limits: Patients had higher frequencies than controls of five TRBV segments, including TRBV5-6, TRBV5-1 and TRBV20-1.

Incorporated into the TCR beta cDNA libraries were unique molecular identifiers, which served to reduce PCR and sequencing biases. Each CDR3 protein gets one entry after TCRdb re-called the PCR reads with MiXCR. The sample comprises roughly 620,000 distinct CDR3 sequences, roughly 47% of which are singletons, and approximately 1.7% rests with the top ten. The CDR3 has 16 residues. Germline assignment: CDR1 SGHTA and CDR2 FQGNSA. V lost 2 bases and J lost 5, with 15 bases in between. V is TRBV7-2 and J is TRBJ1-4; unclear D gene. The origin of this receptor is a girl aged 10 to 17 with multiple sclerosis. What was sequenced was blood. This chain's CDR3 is CASSLLHSGPNEKLFF. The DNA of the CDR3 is TGTGCCAGCAGCTTACTTCACAGCGGACCGAATGAAAAACTGTTTTTT. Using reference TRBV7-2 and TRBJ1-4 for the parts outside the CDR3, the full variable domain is GAGVSQSPSNKVTEKGKDVELRCDPISGHTALYWYRQSLGQGLEFLIYFQGNSAPDKSGLPSDRFSAERTGGSVSTLTIQRTQQEDSAVYLCASSLLHSGPNEKLFFGSGTQLSVL.